The clone carrying this TCR beta chain was detected once. Its cognate antigen is unknown. The length of the CDR3 is 18 residues. V gave up 3 bases and J gave up 3 bases; unmatched junction bases: 11. The germline V gene has CDR1 SGDLS and CDR2 YYNGEE. Amplified TCR beta CDR3 regions came from RNA transcripts. The primer set for the first-round RT-PCR of the TCR CDR3 was HTBI. TCRdb re-analysed the multiplex PCR reads in MiXCR, keeping a single row per CDR3 protein. This sample carries under 40,000 distinct CDR3 sequences, just under 50% of them seen once, and the ten largest clones take approximately 6.2%. The data belong to a study of T cells in Graves' hyperthyroidism and ophthalmopathy. Notes on the study in general: Appearing also in blood were most of the thyroid clonotypes expanded above 0.001.

Uncontrolled infection, other autoimmune disease, pregnancy or lactation excluded patients. In making diagnoses, clinical symptoms, serum thyroxine and TRAb, thyroid ultrasound and orbital computed tomography were all used. The PBMCs had their origin in 10 ml of fresh peripheral blood. The sequencing input was blood. The rearrangement joins TRBV9 to TRBJ1-4; 10 bases are shared with TRBD1. The TCR sequence derives from a woman between 45 and 60 years old with Graves' hyperthyroidism that later progressed to Graves' ophthalmopathy. The CDR3 here is CASSGGGQGPMANEKLFF. The CDR3 nucleotides are TGTGCCAGCAGCGGAGGGGGACAGGGGCCCATGGCTAATGAAAAACTGTTTTTT. The full variable domain, in which reference TRBV9 and TRBJ1-4 provide the parts outside the CDR3, is DSGVTQTPKHLITATGQRVTLRCSPRSGDLSVYWYQQSLDQGLQFLIQYYNGEERAKGNILERFSAQQFPDLHSELNLSSLELGDSALYFCASSGGGQGPMANEKLFFGSGTQLSVL.